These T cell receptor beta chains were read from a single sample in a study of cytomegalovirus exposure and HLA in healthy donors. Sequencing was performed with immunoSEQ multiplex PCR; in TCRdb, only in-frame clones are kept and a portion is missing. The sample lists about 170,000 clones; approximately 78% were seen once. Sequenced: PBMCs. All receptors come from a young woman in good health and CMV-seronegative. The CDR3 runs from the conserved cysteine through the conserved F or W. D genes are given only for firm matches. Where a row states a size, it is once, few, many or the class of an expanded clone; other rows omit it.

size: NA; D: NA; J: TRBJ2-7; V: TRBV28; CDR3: CASSRLGLQFYEQYF; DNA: TGTGCCAGCAGCCGCCTCGGGTTGCAGTTCTACGAGCAGTACTTC
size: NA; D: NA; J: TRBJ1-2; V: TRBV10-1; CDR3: CASSEGEGYGYTF; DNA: TGCGCCAGCAGTGAAGGGGAGGGCTATGGCTACACCTTC
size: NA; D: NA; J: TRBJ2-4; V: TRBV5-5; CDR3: CASSPTTSINIQYF; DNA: TGTGCCAGCAGCCCGACCACTAGCATAAACATTCAGTACTTC
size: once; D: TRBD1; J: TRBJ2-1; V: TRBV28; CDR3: CASTELGAGGLDEQFF; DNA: TGTGCCAGCACTGAGCTCGGGGCAGGGGGCTTGGATGAGCAGTTCTTC
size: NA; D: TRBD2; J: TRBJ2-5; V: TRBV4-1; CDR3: CASSPLLAGGRETQYF; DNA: TGCGCCAGCAGCCCTCTACTAGCGGGGGGCCGGGAGACCCAGTACTTC
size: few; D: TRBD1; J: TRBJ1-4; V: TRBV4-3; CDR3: CASSEDRGRGKLFF; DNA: TGCGCCAGCAGCGAGGACAGGGGGCGAGGAAAACTGTTTTTT
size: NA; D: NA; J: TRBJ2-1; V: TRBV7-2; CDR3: CASSLPAGSGGNEQFF; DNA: TGTGCCAGCAGCTTACCGGCCGGGAGTGGGGGCAATGAGCAGTTCTTC
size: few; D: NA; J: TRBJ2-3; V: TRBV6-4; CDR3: CASSDGGSHTDTQYF; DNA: TGTGCCAGCAGTGACGGAGGGTCCCACACAGATACGCAGTATTTT
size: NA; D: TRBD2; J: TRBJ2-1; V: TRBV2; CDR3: CASATSGINEQFF; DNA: TGTGCCAGCGCGACTAGCGGCATCAATGAGCAGTTCTTC
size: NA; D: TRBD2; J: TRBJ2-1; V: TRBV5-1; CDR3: CASSPGLAVNEQFF; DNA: TGCGCCAGCAGCCCGGGACTAGCTGTTAATGAGCAGTTCTTC
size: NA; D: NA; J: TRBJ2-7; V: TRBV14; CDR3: CASSQVRSETGCEQYF; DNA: TGTGCCAGCAGCCAAGTTCGGAGTGAAACTGGTTGCGAGCAGTACTTC
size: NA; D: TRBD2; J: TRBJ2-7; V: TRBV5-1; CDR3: CASSLVGSGIYEQYF; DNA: TGCGCCAGCAGCTTGGTTGGTAGCGGGATCTACGAGCAGTACTTC
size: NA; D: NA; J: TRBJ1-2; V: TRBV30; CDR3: CAWRSLGGTPRHTF; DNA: TGTGCCTGGCGCTCACTCGGGGGAACCCCTAGGCACACCTTC
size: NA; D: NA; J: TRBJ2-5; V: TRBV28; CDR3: CASSLLRETQYF; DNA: TGTGCCAGCAGTTTATTGAGGGAGACCCAGTACTTC
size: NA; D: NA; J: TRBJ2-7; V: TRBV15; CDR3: CATSSPGSGGSYEQYF; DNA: TGTGCCACCAGCAGCCCAGGATCCGGAGGGAGCTACGAGCAGTACTTC
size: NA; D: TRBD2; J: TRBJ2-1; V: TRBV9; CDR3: CASSATSGYNEQFF; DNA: TGTGCCAGCAGCGCGACTAGCGGATACAATGAGCAGTTCTTC
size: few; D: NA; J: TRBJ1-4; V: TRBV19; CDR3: CASRSREATNEKLFF; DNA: TGTGCCAGTAGGTCTCGGGAGGCAACTAATGAAAAACTGTTTTTT
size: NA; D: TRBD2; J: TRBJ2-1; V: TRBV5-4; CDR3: CASSLGGRTSGYNEQFF; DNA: TGTGCCAGCAGCTTGGGAGGTCGGACTAGCGGGTACAATGAGCAGTTCTTC
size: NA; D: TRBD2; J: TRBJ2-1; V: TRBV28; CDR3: CASSLIGYSGTSYNEQFF; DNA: TGTGCCAGCAGTTTAATAGGTTATAGCGGGACCTCCTACAATGAGCAGTTCTTC
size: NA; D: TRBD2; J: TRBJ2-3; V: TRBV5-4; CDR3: CASSPSGGLTDTQYF; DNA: TGTGCCAGCAGCCCTAGCGGGGGCCTCACAGATACGCAGTATTTT